Following are 29 T cell receptor beta chains from one sample sequenced in a study of blood T cell repertoires in COVID-19. Data came from immunoSEQ multiplex PCR; TCRdb stores just in-frame clones and leaves some out. The table lists approximately 150,000 clones, 70% to 90% of them singletons. Material for sequencing was peripheral blood. The receptor set was obtained from a woman aged 45-65 years with COVID-19, enrolled during active disease.

The rearrangement uses TRBV6-5 and TRBJ2-1, with 11 bases identical to TRBD1. The CDR3 has 15 amino acids. Germline assignment: CDR1 MNHEY and CDR2 SVGAGI. V was clipped by 4 bases and J by 7 bases; unmatched bases: 6. CDR3 region: CASSWTGGTGNEQFF. CDR3 coding DNA: TGTGCCAGCAGTTGGACAGGGGGCACGGGAAATGAGCAGTTCTTC.

The J gene is TRBJ1-6, the V gene TRBV7-2; 7 bases align to TRBD1. CDR1 and CDR2 (germline): SGHTA, FQGNSA. The J segment lost 10 bases and the V segment lost 1 base, leaving 7 bases of the junction unmatched. The CDR3 consists of 15 residues. The CDR3, as DNA: TGTGCCAGCAGCTTAGGCTGGACAGGAGGCTCACCCCTCCACTTT. This sequence encodes CASSLGWTGGSPLHF.

The chain couples TRBV6-6 to TRBJ2-7; the D gene is possibly TRBD2 (5 bases). CDR3 size: 14 residues. Germline V CDR1 and CDR2: MNHNY, SVGAGI (reference sequence). The V end was cut by 7 bases, the J end by 3 bases, with 16 bases between. DNA of the CDR3: TGTGCCAGCACCCTATCGGGGATGGACTACGAGCAGTACTTC. Translation: CASTLSGMDYEQYF.

The chain couples TRBV24-1 to TRBJ1-5; 7 nucleotides match TRBD1. CDR1 and CDR2 (germline): KGHDR, SFDVKD. The CDR3 covers 14 residues. V was pared by 5 bases and J by 6 bases, with 6 bases of the junction left unmatched. The CDR3 here is CATSAAGGSQPQHF. CDR3 coding DNA: TGTGCCACCAGTGCGGCAGGGGGGAGTCAGCCCCAGCATTTT.

The DNA for the CDR3 is TGTGCCAGCAGCCTTATTCGGGAGACCCAGTACTTC. This encodes CASSLIRETQYF. This chain links TRBV3-1 (or the pseudogene TRBV3-2) with TRBJ2-5; D uncertain. V was trimmed by 4 bases and J by 5 bases, leaving 8 bases between them. Germline CDR1 LGHDT, CDR2 YNNKEL (reference sequence). There are 12 residues in the CDR3.

This chain connects TRBV7-6 to TRBJ2-3; TRBD1 is a possible D gene (5 bases). The V and J ends lost 2 bases and 3 bases respectively, with 12 bases between them. The CDR3 is 15 residues long. The germline V gene encodes CDR1 SGHVS and CDR2 FNYEAQ. CDR3 region: CASSLLGGATDTQYF. CDR3 sequence (DNA): TGTGCCAGCAGCTTATTGGGTGGGGCGACAGATACGCAGTATTTT.

V and J are TRBV5-5 and TRBJ2-5; 9 nucleotides agree with TRBD2. Germline lookup yields CDR1 SGHKS and CDR2 YYEKEE (reference sequence). The CDR3 is made up of 15 amino acids. Trimming cost V 1 base and J 1 base; bases outside gene matches: 2. The CDR3 is CASSLRRGGQETQYF. The CDR3 nucleotides read TGTGCCAGCAGCTTGAGGCGGGGGGGCCAAGAGACCCAGTACTTC. Using reference TRBV5-5 and TRBJ2-5 for the parts outside the CDR3, the full variable domain is DAGVTQSPTHLIKTRGQQVTLRCSPISGHKSVSWYQQVLGQGPQFIFQYYEKEERGRGNFPDRFSARQFPNYSSELNVNALLLGDSALYLCASSLRRGGQETQYFGPGTRLLVL.

This sequence joins TRBV20-1 and TRBJ2-1, with 9 bases fitting TRBD1. The CDR3 totals 11 residues. Germline CDR1 is DFQATT and CDR2 is SNEGSKA (reference sequence). The V and J ends lost 4 bases and 9 bases, in that order; junction bases with no gene match: 1. DNA of the CDR3: TGCAGTGCTATGACAGGGGGTGAGCAGTTCTTC. Encoded protein: CSAMTGGEQFF.

The chain recombines TRBV5-1 with TRBJ1-6, with D possibly matching TRBD1 (6 bases). Germline CDR1 SGHRS, CDR2 YFSETQ. This CDR3 comprises 15 residues. V lost 0 bases, J lost 7 bases, and 11 bases lay in between. CDR3 in amino acids: CASSLDPGHNSPLHF. Here the CDR3 DNA reads TGCGCCAGCAGCTTGGACCCGGGACACAATTCACCCCTCCACTTT.

V gene TRBV12-3 or TRBV12-4 combines with J gene TRBJ1-2, with a possible D match to TRBD1 (5 bases). Trimming left V 3 bases short and J 8 bases short, with 10 bases between. The CDR3 is 12 amino acids. The CDR3 region has the DNA TGTGCCAGCAGTTTCGGGGGACGAGGCTACACCTTC. Encoded protein: CASSFGGRGYTF.

The chain recombines TRBV30 with TRBJ1-5, with a weak D call TRBD1 (6 bases). The V and J ends lost 8 bases and 2 bases respectively, with 13 bases between them. The germline CDR1 and CDR2 sequences are GTSNPN and SVGIG (reference sequence). The CDR3 totals 13 residues. CDR3 sequence: CALQGQGNQPQHF. The CDR3 DNA follows: TGTGCCCTGCAGGGGCAGGGCAATCAGCCCCAGCATTTT.

The chain couples TRBV30 to TRBJ1-2; D possibly corresponds to TRBD1 (6 bases). Germline assignment: CDR1 GTSNPN and CDR2 SVGIG (reference sequence). The V end was cut by 2 bases, the J end by 2 bases, with 9 bases between. CDR3 size: 13 residues. Here the CDR3 reads CAWSLGTNYGYTF. CDR3 in DNA: TGTGCCTGGAGTCTCGGGACAAACTATGGCTACACCTTC.

The rearrangement joins TRBV11-3 to TRBJ2-3, with 7 bases matching TRBD1. Germline CDR1 SGHNT, CDR2 YENEEA. The CDR3 covers 16 residues. With 9 bases clipped from V and 6 bases from J, the junction kept 18 bases outside the gene matches. The CDR3 nucleotides read TGTGCCAGTACCTTTTCCGGGACAGCCGGTAGGGATACGCAGTATTTT. This sequence encodes CASTFSGTAGRDTQYF.

The genes are TRBV5-5 and TRBJ2-1; 7 bases are a match to TRBD1. Trimming removed 0 bases from V and 12 bases from J; junction bases left unmatched: 3. Germline values: CDR1 SGHKS, CDR2 YYEKEE (reference sequence). This CDR3 has 12 residues. This CDR3 reads CASSLDRDRQFF. CDR3 in DNA: TGTGCCAGCAGCTTGGACCGGGACAGGCAGTTCTTC.

The chain links TRBV2 to TRBJ1-6; a weak D match, TRBD1 (6 bases). Trimming pared 7 bases from V and 9 bases from J, leaving 10 bases between. The germline gives CDR1 SNHLY, CDR2 FYNNEI. This CDR3 is 12 amino acids long. CDR3 loop: CASNRVSSPLHF. In DNA, the CDR3 is TGTGCCAGCAACAGGGTTTCTTCACCCCTCCACTTT.

CDR3 sequence: CASSFSEDWNTYEQYF. CDR3 nucleotide sequence: TGTGCCAGCAGTTTTTCTGAGGATTGGAACACCTACGAGCAGTACTTC. The genes are TRBV28 and TRBJ2-7; D not certain. CDR3 length: 16 amino acids. Trimming removed 3 bases at V and 2 bases at J, with 17 bases between. Germline CDR1 and CDR2: MDHEN and SYDVKM. Supplemented by reference TRBV28 and TRBJ2-7, the full variable domain reads DVKVTQSSRYLVKRTGEKVFLECVQDMDHENMFWYRQDPGLGLRLIYFSYDVKMKEKGDIPEGYSVSREKKERFSLILESASTNQTSMYLCASSFSEDWNTYEQYFGPGTRLTVT.

The chain combines TRBV11-1 with TRBJ2-7; D is uncertain. Germline lookup yields CDR1 SGHAT and CDR2 FQDESV (reference sequence). The CDR3 length is 14 residues. V lost 5 bases to trimming and J lost 7 bases, with 18 bases between them. The CDR3 sequence: CASSRYGSSREQYF. The CDR3 DNA reads TGTGCCAGCAGCAGATACGGTTCCTCCCGGGAGCAGTACTTC.

The CDR3 coding sequence is TGTGCCATCAGTGGCACCGGGACAGGGACGACTGAAGCTTTCTTT. It specifies CAISGTGTGTTEAFF. The V call is TRBV10-3, the J call TRBJ1-1; 9 nucleotides line up with TRBD1. The CDR3 has 15 residues. Germline loops: CDR1 ENHRY, CDR2 SYGVKD. J was trimmed by 5 bases and V by 4 bases; bases with no gene match: 8.

The chain recombines TRBV3-1 (or the pseudogene TRBV3-2) with TRBJ2-1, with D tentatively TRBD2 (6 bases). The V end was cut by 4 bases, the J end by 4 bases, with 14 bases between. In germline, CDR1 is LGHDT, CDR2 YNNKEL (reference sequence). The CDR3 runs to 15 residues. The CDR3 spells CASSLNSGGYNEQFF. The CDR3 DNA reads as TGTGCCAGCAGCCTCAACAGTGGGGGGTACAATGAGCAGTTCTTC.

This chain connects TRBV3-1 (or the pseudogene TRBV3-2) to TRBJ1-4; D unclear. V was pared by 1 base and J by 2 bases, with 8 bases between. Germline V gene sequence: CDR1 LGHDT, CDR2 YNNKEL (reference sequence). This CDR3 has 15 amino acids. The CDR3 loop is CASSQGVSTNEKLFF. CDR3 DNA: TGTGCCAGCAGCCAAGGAGTTAGTACTAATGAAAAACTGTTTTTT.

J is TRBJ2-3 and V is TRBV28, with 9 bases that match TRBD2. Germline lookup yields CDR1 MDHEN and CDR2 SYDVKM. V lost 4 bases and J lost 5; bases outside the gene matches: 10. The CDR3 covers 16 residues. DNA of the CDR3: TGTGCCAGCAGTTCGCCCGCTAGCGGGGTGGTAGATACGCAGTATTTT. This sequence encodes CASSSPASGVVDTQYF.

V and J are TRBV7-3 and TRBJ2-1; weak D call: TRBD1 (5 bases). The length of the CDR3 is 15 residues. CDR1 is SGHTA and CDR2 is FQGTGA in the germline V gene. Deletions cut 5 bases from V and 4 bases from J, with 15 bases between. CDR3 coding DNA: TGTGCCAGCAGCCGGGCCCAGGGTGTTTACAATGAGCAGTTCTTC. Its protein product is CASSRAQGVYNEQFF.

The rearrangement uses TRBV19 and TRBJ2-1; 7 bases are shared with TRBD2. The germline gives CDR1 LNHDA, CDR2 SQIVND (reference sequence). V lost 1 base, J lost 3 bases, and 9 bases stayed unmatched. The CDR3 runs to 17 residues. CDR3 sequence reads: CASSIGYSGSVYNEQFF. CDR3 in DNA: TGTGCCAGTAGTATAGGGTATAGCGGGTCTGTCTACAATGAGCAGTTCTTC. The entire variable domain, with the rest obtained from reference TRBV19 and TRBJ2-1, is as follows: DGGITQSPKYLFRKEGQNVTLSCEQNLNHDAMYWYRQDPGQGLRLIYYSQIVNDFQKGDIAEGYSVSREKKESFPLTVTSAQKNPTAFYLCASSIGYSGSVYNEQFFGPGTRLTVL.

In DNA, the CDR3 is TGTGCCAGCAGTGAATGGGGGGGCTCTGGGGCCAACGTCCTGACTTTC. This gives the protein CASSEWGGSGANVLTF. This chain links TRBV2 with TRBJ2-6; 7 bases match TRBD2. With V trimmed by 2 bases and J by 0 bases, 1 base remained unmatched. Germline V gives CDR1 SNHLY, CDR2 FYNNEI. The CDR3 consists of 16 residues.

J is TRBJ1-1 and V is TRBV6-4; D may be TRBD1 (6 bases). This CDR3 is 16 amino acids long. Germline V gene lookup returns CDR1 MRHNA and CDR2 SNTAGT. V was cut by 6 bases and J by 0 bases, with 17 bases left in between. The CDR3, as DNA: TGTGCCAGCAGCCAACAGGGCCCTCCATTGAACACTGAAGCTTTCTTT. Protein product: CASSQQGPPLNTEAFF.

This clone was found once. V usage is TRBV7-8 and J usage is TRBJ1-6, with TRBD1 identical over 9 bases. CDR1 is SGHVS and CDR2 is FQNEAQ in the germline V gene. The junction had 6 bases not matched to a gene; V was cut back by 5 bases and J by 7 bases. This CDR3 spans 15 amino acids. CDR3 in DNA: TGTGCCAGCAGCGCCTGGACAGGGGCGAATTCACCCCTCCACTTT. This translates into CASSAWTGANSPLHF.

This chain joins TRBV24-1 and TRBJ2-3; D might be TRBD2 (5 bases). The germline CDR1 and CDR2 sequences are KGHDR and SFDVKD. The CDR3 loop spans 13 amino acids. V was shortened by 7 bases and J by 3 bases, with 10 bases between the two germline ends. The CDR3 loop reads CATREVLTDTQYF. CDR3 DNA sequence: TGTGCCACCAGGGAGGTATTAACAGATACGCAGTATTTT.

This clone was detected once. J is TRBJ2-5 and V is TRBV7-9; TRBD1 aligns across 7 bases. This CDR3 spans 16 amino acids. V shed 5 bases, J shed 1 base, and the junction held 10 bases outside the gene matches. From germline, CDR1 is SEHNR and CDR2 FQNEAQ (reference sequence). The CDR3 DNA reads as TGTGCCAGCAGCCCAGGCCGGGACAGCTTCCAAGAGACCCAGTACTTC. Its translation is CASSPGRDSFQETQYF.

This chain uses TRBV4-2 with TRBJ2-5; D is unclear. Trimming took 3 bases from V and 4 from J, leaving 9 bases between them. There are 13 residues in the CDR3. The germline V gene encodes CDR1 LGHNA and CDR2 YNFKEQ. The CDR3 coding sequence is TGTGCCAGCAGCCATGAACTTGGAGAGACCCAGTACTTC. Translation: CASSHELGETQYF.